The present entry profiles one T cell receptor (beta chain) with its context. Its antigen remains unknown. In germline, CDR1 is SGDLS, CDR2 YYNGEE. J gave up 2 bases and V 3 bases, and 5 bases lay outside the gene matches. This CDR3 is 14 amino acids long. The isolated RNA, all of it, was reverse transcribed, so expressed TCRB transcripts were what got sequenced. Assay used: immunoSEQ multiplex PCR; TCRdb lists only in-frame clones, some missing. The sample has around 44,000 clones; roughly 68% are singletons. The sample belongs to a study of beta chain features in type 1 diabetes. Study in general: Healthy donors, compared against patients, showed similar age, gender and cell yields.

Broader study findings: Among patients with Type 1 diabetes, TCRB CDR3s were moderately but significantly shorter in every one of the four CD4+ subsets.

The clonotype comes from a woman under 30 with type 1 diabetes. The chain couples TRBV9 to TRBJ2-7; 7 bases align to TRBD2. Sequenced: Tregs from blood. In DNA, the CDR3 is TGTGCCAGCAGCGCGAGCGGGAATCCCTACGAGCAGTACTTC. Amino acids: CASSASGNPYEQYF.